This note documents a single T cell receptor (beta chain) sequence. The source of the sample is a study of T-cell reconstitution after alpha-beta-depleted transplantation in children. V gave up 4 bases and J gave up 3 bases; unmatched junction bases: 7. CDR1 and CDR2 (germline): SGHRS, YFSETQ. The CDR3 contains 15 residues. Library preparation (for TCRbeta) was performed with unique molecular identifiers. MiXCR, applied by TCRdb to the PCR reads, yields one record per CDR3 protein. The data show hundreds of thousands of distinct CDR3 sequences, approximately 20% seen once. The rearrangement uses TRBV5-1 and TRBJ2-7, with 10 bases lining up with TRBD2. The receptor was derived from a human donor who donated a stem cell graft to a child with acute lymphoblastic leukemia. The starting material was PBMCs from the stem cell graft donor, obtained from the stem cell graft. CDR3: CASSLGLAEFYEQYF. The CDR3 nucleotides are TGCGCCAGCAGCCTAGGACTAGCGGAATTCTACGAGCAGTACTTC.